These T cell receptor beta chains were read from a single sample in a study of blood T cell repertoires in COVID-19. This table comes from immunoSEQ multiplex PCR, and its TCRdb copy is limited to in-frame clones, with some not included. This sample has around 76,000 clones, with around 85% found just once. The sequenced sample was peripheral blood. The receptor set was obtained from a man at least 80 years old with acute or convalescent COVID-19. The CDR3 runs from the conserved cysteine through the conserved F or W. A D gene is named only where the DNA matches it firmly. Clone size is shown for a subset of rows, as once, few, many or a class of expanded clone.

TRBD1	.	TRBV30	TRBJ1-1	TGTGCCTGGAGCCGGGACAGGGGGAACACTGAAGCTTTCTTT	CAWSRDRGNTEAFF
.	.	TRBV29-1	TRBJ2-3	TGCAGCGGAGGGAGGAACACAGATACGCAGTATTTT	CSGGRNTDTQYF
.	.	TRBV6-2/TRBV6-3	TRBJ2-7	TGTGCCAGCAGTAAGACTAGGACCGGCGAGCAGTACTTC	CASSKTRTGEQYF
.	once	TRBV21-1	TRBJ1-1	TGTGCCAGCAGCGCGACAGGGCCGAACACTGAAGCTTTCTTT	CASSATGPNTEAFF
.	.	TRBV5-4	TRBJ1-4	TGTGCCAGCAGCAACAGGAATGAAAAACTGTTTTTT	CASSNRNEKLFF
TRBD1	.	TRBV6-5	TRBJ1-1	TGTGCCAGCAGTTTATCGACAGGGGGCTTCGCTAAAGCTTTCTTT	CASSLSTGGFAKAFF
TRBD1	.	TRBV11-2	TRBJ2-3	TGTGCCAGCAGCTCCCCGGGACAGGGGGCCGATACGCAGTATTTT	CASSSPGQGADTQYF
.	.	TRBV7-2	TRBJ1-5	TGTGCCAGCAGCTTAGAGACAAATCAGCCCCAGCATTTT	CASSLETNQPQHF
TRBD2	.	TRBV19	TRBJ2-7	TGTGCCAGTAGTCTCGAGACTAGCGGGAGAAACGAGCAGTACTTC	CASSLETSGRNEQYF
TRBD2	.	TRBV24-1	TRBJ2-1	TGTGCCACCAGTGATCCGAGGACTAGCGGGGGGCGGGTCTACAATGAGCAGTTCTTC	CATSDPRTSGGRVYNEQFF
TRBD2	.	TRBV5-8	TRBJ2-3	TGTGCCAGCAGCGCCGGGACTAGCGAGTCCACAGATACGCAGTATTTT	CASSAGTSESTDTQYF
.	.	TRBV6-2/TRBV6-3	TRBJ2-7	TGTGCCAGCAGCCGCTGGGCGTCCTACGAGCAGTACTTC	CASSRWASYEQYF
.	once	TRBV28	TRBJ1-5	TGTGCCAGCAGTCCCCAGGGTAGGAGTCAGCCCCAGCATTTT	CASSPQGRSQPQHF
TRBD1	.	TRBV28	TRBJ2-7	TGTGCCAGCCGGCGGACAGGGGGTACGAGATTCTCCTACGAGCAGTACTTC	CASRRTGGTRFSYEQYF
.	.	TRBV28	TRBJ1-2	TGTGCCAGCAGTTTACCCTACACAGGGAAAGGTGGCTACACCTTC	CASSLPYTGKGGYTF
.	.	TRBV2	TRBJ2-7	TGTGCCAGCAGTCTTGAGAACTACGAGCAGTACTTC	CASSLENYEQYF
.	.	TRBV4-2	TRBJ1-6	TGTGCCAGCAGCCAAGATCAAGAGGATTCACCCCTCCACTTT	CASSQDQEDSPLHF
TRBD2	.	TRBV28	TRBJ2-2	TGTGCCAGCAGTTCGGATGTAGCGGGGAACACCGGGGAGCTGTTTTTT	CASSSDVAGNTGELFF
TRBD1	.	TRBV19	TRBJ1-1	TGTGCCAGTAGTACAGGACAGGACACTGAAGCTTTCTTT	CASSTGQDTEAFF
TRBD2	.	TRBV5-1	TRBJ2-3	TGCGCCAGCAGCTTGGCGGGGGGAGGCACAGATACGCAGTATTTT	CASSLAGGGTDTQYF
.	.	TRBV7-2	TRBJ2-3	TGTGCCAGCAGCGGAGGGGGAGGGAGGAGGAATACGCAGTATTTT	CASSGGGGRRNTQYF
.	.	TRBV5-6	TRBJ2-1	TGTGCCAGCAGCTTCTTTATTCGCGGGGACCCTTCCTACAATGAGCAGTTCTTC	CASSFFIRGDPSYNEQFF
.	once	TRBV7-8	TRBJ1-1	TGTGCCAGCAGCTTATACACGGAGGGAACTGAAGCTTTCTTT	CASSLYTEGTEAFF
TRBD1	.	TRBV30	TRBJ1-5	TGTGCCTGGACGGGACAGGGAGAACAGCCCCAGCATTTT	CAWTGQGEQPQHF
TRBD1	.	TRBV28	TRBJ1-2	TGTGCCAGCAGTTTAAGACAGGGGGCCAACTATGGCTACACCTTC	CASSLRQGANYGYTF
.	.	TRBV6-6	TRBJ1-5	TGTGCCAGCAGTCCCCGGGGGGGGCGAGTAAGCAATCAGCCCCAGCATTTT	CASSPRGGRVSNQPQHF
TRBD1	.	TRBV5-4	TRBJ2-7	TGTGCCAGCAGCTTGTCAGGGACAGCTACCTACGAGCAGTACTTC	CASSLSGTATYEQYF
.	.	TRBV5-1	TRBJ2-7	TGCGCCAGCAGCTTGTCAGCCGTGGAGCCCGGCGAGCAGTACTTC	CASSLSAVEPGEQYF
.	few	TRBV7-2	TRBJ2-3	TGTGCCAGCAGCTCACACAGGGCCGCAGATACGCAGTATTTT	CASSSHRAADTQYF
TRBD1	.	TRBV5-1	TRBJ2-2	TGCGCCAGCAGCTTAACCGGGACAGTGAACACCGGGGAGCTGTTTTTT	CASSLTGTVNTGELFF
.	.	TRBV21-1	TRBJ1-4	TGTGCCAGCAGCCGGATGGACAGGGGGGCCTGCGGAAGGGATGAAAAACTGTTTTTT	CASSRMDRGACGRDEKLFF
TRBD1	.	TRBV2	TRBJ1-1	TGTGCCAGCAGGCGCACCGGGACAGGGAACACTGAAGCTTTCTTT	CASRRTGTGNTEAFF
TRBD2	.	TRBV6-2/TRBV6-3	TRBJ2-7	TGTGCCAGCAGTTACTCGGGTTACTCGGGACTAGCGGACTACGAGCAGTACTTC	CASSYSGYSGLADYEQYF
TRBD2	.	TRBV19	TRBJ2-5	TGTGCCAGTAGGACGACTAGCGGGGTAGAGACCCAGTACTTC	CASRTTSGVETQYF
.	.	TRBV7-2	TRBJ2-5	TGTGCCAGCAGCTTAGCGCTTAGCGAGGTGACCCAGTACTTC	CASSLALSEVTQYF
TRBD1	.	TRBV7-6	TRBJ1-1	TGTGCCAGCAGCACCGGGACAGGCTCGAACACTGAAGCTTTCTTT	CASSTGTGSNTEAFF
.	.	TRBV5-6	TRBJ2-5	TGTGCCAGCAGCTTGGGGGGCGGAAAAGAGACCCAGTACTTC	CASSLGGGKETQYF
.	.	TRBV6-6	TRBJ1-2	TGTGCCAGCAGTTACTCCCCCTTGACAGGTGGCTTAGGCTACACCTTC	CASSYSPLTGGLGYTF
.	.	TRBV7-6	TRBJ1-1	TGTGCCAGCAGCTTAGATGAGTATCAGGGGTACACTGAAGCTTTCTTT	CASSLDEYQGYTEAFF
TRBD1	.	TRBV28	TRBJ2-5	TGTGCCAGCAGGTACGAGGGACAGGGGGCTTCGAAGACCCAGTACTTC	CASRYEGQGASKTQYF
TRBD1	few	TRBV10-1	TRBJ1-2	TGCGCCAGCAGAGGACAGGAGGACTATGGCTACACCTTC	CASRGQEDYGYTF